This T cell receptor beta chain came from a study of CD8 T cells in Susac syndrome. Study-level results: The study recognized that its TCR sequencing and HLA analysis covered a relatively small number of individuals.

An input of about 0.45 to 1 ug of RNA was subjected to reverse transcription using random hexamers. TCR beta CDR3 was amplified by immunoSEQ multiplex PCR. This amplification extended across 54 Vbeta and 13 Jbeta segments. TCRdb reprocessed the immunoSEQ multiplex PCR reads with MiXCR, giving one entry per CDR3 protein. The sample carries under 200,000 distinct CDR3 sequences, over 85% recorded once. TCR beta was sequenced from blood CD8+ and CD4+ T cells. Isolation of CD8+ and CD4+ T cells was performed negatively, whereas enrichment of TEMRA cells was done by FACS. Concerning this clonotype: Its antigen remains unidentified.

The sequence came from a human donor in good health. The sample taken for sequencing was CD4+ T cells from PBMCs.

The DNA for the CDR3 is TGTGCCAGCAGTGAAAAGGCTAACTATGGCTACACCTTC. Encoded protein: CASSEKANYGYTF. The chain carries TRBV25-1 and TRBJ1-2; D call uncertain. This CDR3 is 13 amino acids long. V gave up 2 bases and J gave up 0 bases, with 4 bases separating them. Germline CDR1 reads MGHDK; CDR2 reads SYGVNS.